The subject of this entry is one T cell receptor (beta chain). This sample is drawn from a study of identical twins. Germline assignment: CDR1 SGHTA and CDR2 FQGTGA. Trimming took 5 bases from V and 7 from J, leaving 12 bases between them. CDR3 length: 13 amino acids. A universal primer binding site was introduced by template switching. The final cDNA contained unique molecular identifiers. TCRdb itself ran the 5' RACE reads through MiXCR, one entry per CDR3 protein. The data hold about 520,000 distinct CDR3 sequences, with around 20% observed a single time. This sample was shared with a second study, whose subject was T cells expressing NK-cell markers. That work states: It was sorted CD3+CD56+NKG2C+, CD3+CD56+NKG2C- and CD3+CD56-NKG2C+ T cells that supplied the TCR beta repertoires. Six donors had dominant NKG2C+ clonotypes that comprised about 1.0-7.0% of their CD8+ T cells. Also leading the CD3+CD56-NKG2C+ fraction in a few donors were these clonotypes.

V usage is TRBV7-3 and J usage is TRBJ2-1, with unresolved D. The source is a woman in her late teens or twenties in good health. The sample comprised CD4+ T cells sorted from blood. CDR3 sequence: CASSQQIPNEQFF. DNA of the CDR3: TGTGCCAGCAGCCAACAGATTCCTAATGAGCAGTTCTTC.